This TCR beta chain was identified during a study of T cell changes during pregnancy in multiple sclerosis. In germline, CDR1 is LNHNV, CDR2 YYDKDF (reference sequence). The CDR3 runs 13 residues. The V end lost 9 bases, the J end lost 1 base, and 12 bases lay between the germline ends. TCRdb's copy holds only in-frame clones and misses some; the assay was immunoSEQ multiplex PCR. There are about 75,000 clones in the sample; about 90% occur only once, and approximately 0.97% lies in the top ten. The source is a female donor in good health, enrolled as a control in a pregnancy study. This specimen consisted of peripheral blood, obtained in the first trimester of pregnancy. The J gene is TRBJ1-1, the V gene TRBV15; D uncertain. The CDR3 is CATKRRENTEAFF. The CDR3 region has the DNA TGTGCCACTAAAAGACGGGAGAACACTGAAGCTTTCTTT.